A selection of T cell receptor beta chains follows, all from one sample in a study of Tregs in tolerant kidney transplant recipients. Sequencing used immunoSEQ multiplex PCR; TCRdb keeps in-frame clones, though not all of them. Of 92,000 or so clones detected, 85% to 95% appear once; the ten largest clones hold roughly 5%. The sample comprised CD8+ T cells from blood. Every receptor here comes from a human donor in good health. The CDR3 runs from the conserved cysteine through the conserved F or W. Each record gives: D gene, V gene, J gene, clone size, CDR3 protein. A D gene is named only where the DNA matches it firmly. Expanded clones are given a class, and other clones once, few, many or no size at all.

>.|TRBV2|TRBJ1-4|.
CASSESGANEKLFF
>.|TRBV4-1|TRBJ1-5|.
CASSLDSTYSNQPQHF
>TRBD1|TRBV7-9|TRBJ2-7|.
CASSPDRGGQYF
>.|TRBV6-1|.|.
CASSWDTNPGYEQYF
>.|TRBV19|TRBJ1-5|.
CASSIAGYNQPQHF
>TRBD1|TRBV19|TRBJ1-2|.
CASKLGQGSGYGYTF
>.|TRBV6-6|TRBJ2-7|.
CATSRAEQYF
>.|TRBV27|TRBJ2-1|.
CASSLLGLNEQFF
>TRBD1|TRBV5-4|TRBJ2-7|.
CASSQVSTGAYEQYF
>.|TRBV18|TRBJ2-7|.
CASSPQTASYEQYF
>TRBD2|TRBV5-8|TRBJ2-5|.
CASSIEAWTSGGGGQETQYF
>.|TRBV5-1|TRBJ2-3|.
CASTPGGRADTQYF
>TRBD1|TRBV27|TRBJ1-2|.
CASSSGTANYGYTF
>.|TRBV15|TRBJ2-2|.
CATSREGYTTGELFF
>TRBD2|TRBV11-2|TRBJ2-2|.
CASSPRFGAGTGELFF
>TRBD2|TRBV2|TRBJ2-1|.
CASSEGLAAYNEQFF
>.|TRBV5-1|TRBJ1-2|.
CASSFGVNYGYTF
>.|TRBV11-2|TRBJ1-4|.
CASSGPGTIATNEKLFF
>TRBD2|TRBV27|TRBJ2-1|.
CASSARLAGGPYNEQFF
>.|TRBV4-1|TRBJ1-1|.
CASSQEESYTEAFF
>.|TRBV6-1|TRBJ2-7|.
CASSESSYEQYF
>.|TRBV7-9|TRBJ2-1|.
CASSRDLWEQFF
>.|TRBV7-7|TRBJ2-1|.
CASSPQDSANEQFF
>.|TRBV5-4|TRBJ1-2|.
CASSLGAGRDNYGYTF
>.|TRBV9|TRBJ2-2|once
CASSPSGATGELFF
>TRBD1|TRBV29-1|TRBJ1-2|.
CSVEDLDRDREGYTF
>TRBD1|TRBV7-9|TRBJ1-2|.
CASGQVGYTF
>.|TRBV6-4|TRBJ1-4|.
CASSGGRRNEKLFF
>.|TRBV7-9|TRBJ2-5|.
CASSSWDGETQYF
>.|TRBV6-1|TRBJ2-7|.
CASRTYEQYF
>.|TRBV29-1|TRBJ2-1|.
CSSRDNSYNEQFF